Below are 28 T cell receptor beta chains sequenced from a single sample in a study of early T cells in non-severe SARS-CoV-2 infection (dated by TCRdb to about 2021). Library method: 5' RACE. Sequencing used a NextSeq 500. The raw public data were reprocessed by TCRdb itself: fastp quality trimming at Q25, MiXCR clonotype calling, in-frame beta chains only. Records with the same CDR3 protein are collapsed into one entry carrying the most frequent genes and DNA. The sample records approximately 90,000 distinct CDR3 sequences, around 17% of which are singletons. Jointly, the top ten make up 5.1% of the sample. The sample here was whole blood, taken at baseline. The receptors stem from an adult who was a healthcare worker with PCR-confirmed SARS-CoV-2 infection or an uninfected control (not recorded which).

V is TRBV18 and J is TRBJ2-5; perhaps TRBD2 as D (6 bases). Per the germline V gene, CDR1 is KGHSH and CDR2 is LQKENI. This CDR3 spans 13 amino acids. V was clipped by 5 bases and J by 4 bases, with 11 bases between them. The CDR3 DNA reads as TGTGCCAGCTCAGGAGGGGACGGAGAGACCCAGTACTTC. Translating it yields CASSGGDGETQYF.

This clonotype was counted ten times or more. The genes are TRBV20-1 and TRBJ1-1; possible D gene TRBD1, 5 bases. The CDR3 runs 13 residues. Per germline, CDR1 DFQATT and CDR2 SNEGSKA (reference sequence). V lost 6 bases and J 1 base, leaving 12 bases between the germline ends. The CDR3 protein is CSARTGANTEAFF. The CDR3 bases are TGCAGTGCCAGGACCGGGGCGAACACTGAAGCTTTCTTT.

This clonotype was picked up a small number of times. The V call is TRBV7-2, the J call TRBJ1-3; D remains unclear. CDR3 length: 14 amino acids. Germline CDR1 and CDR2: SGHTA and FQGNSA. Trimming took off 6 bases at V and 2 bases at J, with 11 bases between the two ends. The CDR3 reads CASSTGQAGNTIYF. As DNA, the CDR3 is TGTGCCAGCAGTACCGGGCAAGCTGGAAACACCATATATTTT.

The chain is built from TRBV7-6 and TRBJ2-3; D unresolved. The CDR3 sequence is 13 residues long. V was trimmed by 1 base and J by 6 bases, leaving 8 bases between them. The germline CDR1 and CDR2 sequences are SGHVS and FNYEAQ. CDR3 protein: CASSLELPDTQYF. The CDR3 bases are TGTGCCAGCAGCTTAGAACTTCCTGATACGCAGTATTTT.

The rearrangement uses TRBV6-1 and TRBJ2-2; unclear D gene. The V and J ends lost 2 bases and 4 bases respectively, with 11 bases between them. Germline lookup yields CDR1 MNHNS and CDR2 SASEGT. This CDR3 has 15 residues. This CDR3 is CASSERPGSTGELFF. CDR3 sequence (DNA): TGTGCCAGCAGTGAACGTCCGGGCAGCACCGGGGAGCTGTTTTTT.

This clonotype was counted ten times or more. The rearrangement joins TRBV6-1 to TRBJ1-1; D is possibly TRBD1 (5 bases). Trimming removed 2 bases from V and 4 bases from J, with 14 bases in between. The CDR3 is 15 amino acids. Germline CDR1 is MNHNS and CDR2 is SASEGT. CDR3 amino acids: CASSEHQGGPTEAFF. The CDR3 bases are TGTGCCAGCAGTGAACACCAGGGTGGACCCACTGAAGCTTTCTTT.

The V and J genes are TRBV6-6 and TRBJ1-1; D unresolved. The ends were cut back, 6 bases at V and 4 bases at J, with 12 bases in the middle. The CDR3 contains 13 residues. Germline assignment: CDR1 MNHNY and CDR2 SVGAGI (reference sequence). As DNA, the CDR3 is TGTGCCAGCAGACCACCTACCCGCACTGAAGCTTTCTTT. The encoded protein is CASRPPTRTEAFF.

This clonotype was counted many times. The chain couples TRBV7-2 to TRBJ1-5; D perhaps matches TRBD1 (6 bases). With 5 bases removed from V and 1 base from J, the gap between germline ends came to 15 bases. Germline V gene data show CDR1 as SGHTA and CDR2 as FQGNSA. This CDR3 region has 16 residues. CDR3: CASSLQGGGSNQPQHF. The DNA for the CDR3 is TGTGCCAGCAGCCTCCAAGGGGGGGGAAGCAATCAGCCCCAGCATTTT.

This clonotype was observed a handful of times. V is TRBV5-1 and J is TRBJ2-7; D remains unclear. The length of the CDR3 is 12 residues. The V end lost 0 bases, the J end lost 3 bases, and 4 bases lay between the germline ends. Per germline, CDR1 SGHRS and CDR2 YFSETQ. In nucleotides, the CDR3 is TGCGCCAGCAGCTTGGAGTTCTACGAGCAGTACTTC. Amino acids: CASSLEFYEQYF.

This clonotype has just a few counts. The chain employs TRBV11-2 and TRBJ1-1; maybe TRBD1 (5 bases). The CDR3 is 16 residues long. The germline V and J ends were trimmed by 1 base and 4 bases, with 16 bases remaining between them. Per germline, CDR1 SGHAT and CDR2 FQNNGV. The CDR3 DNA is TGTGCCAGCAGCTTAGGCCGAGCGGAGGGGACCACTGAAGCTTTCTTT. Protein product: CASSLGRAEGTTEAFF.

This clonotype was recorded a few times. V usage is TRBV10-3 and J usage is TRBJ2-7; possible D gene TRBD1, 5 bases. The germline V gene encodes CDR1 ENHRY and CDR2 SYGVKD. CDR3 length equals 12 residues. V was shortened by 8 bases and J by 1 base, with 9 bases between the two germline ends. The CDR3 sequence is CAIARQSYEQYF. The CDR3 region has the DNA TGTGCCATCGCGCGACAGTCCTACGAGCAGTACTTC.

This clonotype was recorded a few times. The CDR3 loop is CASSQNPTGRVGANVLTF. CDR3 DNA sequence: TGTGCCAGCAGTCAGAACCCTACCGGACGTGTTGGGGCCAACGTCCTGACTTTC. This chain connects TRBV12-3 or TRBV12-4 to TRBJ2-6; D is undetermined. V was cut by 5 bases and J by 3 bases, with 20 bases left in between. The CDR3 is made up of 18 amino acids.

This chain uses TRBV5-4 with TRBJ2-3; the match to TRBD2 covers 14 bases. The CDR3 has 18 amino acids. The germline CDR1 and CDR2 sequences are SGHNT and YYREEE (reference sequence). Unmatched junction bases numbered 3, after V lost 0 bases and J lost 0 bases. CDR3 sequence: CASSLGLAGGPSTDTQYF. In nucleotides, the CDR3 is TGTGCCAGCAGCTTGGGACTAGCGGGAGGGCCTAGCACAGATACGCAGTATTTT.

This chain links TRBV28 with TRBJ2-1; the D gene could be TRBD1 or TRBD2 (5 bases each). V gave up 2 bases and J gave up 8 bases, with 16 bases separating them. In germline, CDR1 is MDHEN, CDR2 SYDVKM. The length of the CDR3 is 15 residues. CDR3 region: CASSLTGTSKDEQFF. Here the CDR3 DNA reads TGTGCCAGCAGTTTAACGGGGACCTCTAAGGATGAGCAGTTCTTC.

This clonotype showed up many times. This chain uses TRBV20-1 with TRBJ2-5; D is undetermined. Germline loops: CDR1 DFQATT, CDR2 SNEGSKA (reference sequence). CDR3 length: 12 residues. Deletions cut 0 bases from V and 4 bases from J, with 6 bases between. This CDR3 is CSARDHRETQYF. CDR3 in DNA: TGCAGTGCTAGAGATCACAGAGAGACCCAGTACTTC.

This chain uses TRBV3-1 with TRBJ1-2; TRBD1 matches 9 bases. The CDR3 is 12 amino acids. V shed 6 bases and J 9 bases; nucleotides not matched to a gene: 5. Germline V CDR1 and CDR2: LGHDT, YNNKEL (reference sequence). The CDR3 here is CASRNGTGSYTF. DNA of the CDR3: TGTGCCAGCAGAAACGGGACAGGGAGCTACACCTTC. Full variable domain (missing parts from reference TRBV3-1 and TRBJ1-2): DTAVSQTPKYLVTQMGNDKSIKCEQNLGHDTMYWYKQDSKKFLKIMFSYNNKELIINETVPNRFSPKSPDKAHLNLHINSLELGDSAVYFCASRNGTGSYTFGSGTRLTVV.

The chain combines TRBV29-1 with TRBJ2-5; no firm D call. Germline CDR1 SQVTM, CDR2 ANQGSEA. The CDR3 loop spans 15 amino acids. V lost 3 bases, J lost 5 bases, and 19 bases lay in between. The DNA of the CDR3 is TGCAGCGTTGAGGTCCCCGGAGATACTCAGGAGACCCAGTACTTC. Protein sequence: CSVEVPGDTQETQYF.

This chain connects TRBV20-1 to TRBJ2-7; D possibly corresponds to TRBD1 (5 bases). The germline V and J ends were trimmed by 3 bases and 5 bases, with 11 bases remaining between them. Germline loops: CDR1 DFQATT, CDR2 SNEGSKA (reference sequence). This CDR3 contains 12 residues. CDR3 in DNA: TGCAGTGCTAGTGGGGCGTCGGACGAGCAGTACTTC. Translating it yields CSASGASDEQYF.

This clonotype turned up a few times. The chain combines TRBV6-2 or TRBV6-3 with TRBJ2-4; the match to TRBD1 covers 8 bases. V shed 6 bases and J 8 bases; nucleotides not matched to a gene: 6. Germline V gene sequence: CDR1 MNHEY, CDR2 SVGEGT. The CDR3 runs to 13 residues. The CDR3 nucleotides are TGTGCCAGCAGGTATCAGGGGGCGGACATTCAGTACTTC. It is translated as CASRYQGADIQYF.

This clonotype came up many times. In DNA, the CDR3 is TGTGCCAGCACGGGGAGAAGTCAGCCCCAGCATTTT. Encoded protein: CASTGRSQPQHF. This chain links TRBV28 with TRBJ1-5, with no clear D. The germline V gene has CDR1 MDHEN and CDR2 SYDVKM. V lost 7 bases and J 6 bases, leaving 10 bases between the germline ends. The CDR3 runs 12 residues. Full variable domain (missing parts from reference TRBV28 and TRBJ1-5): DVKVTQSSRYLVKRTGEKVFLECVQDMDHENMFWYRQDPGLGLRLIYFSYDVKMKEKGDIPEGYSVSREKKERFSLILESASTNQTSMYLCASTGRSQPQHFGDGTRLSIL.

V and J are TRBV10-1 and TRBJ2-5, with D hard to call. Germline CDR1 and CDR2: WNHNN and SYGVQD (reference sequence). With 8 bases removed from V and 4 bases from J, the gap between germline ends came to 11 bases. The CDR3 spans 12 residues. The chain's CDR3 is CASGSPSETQYF. DNA for the CDR3: TGCGCCAGCGGGTCCCCATCAGAGACCCAGTACTTC.

In its sample, this clonotype was seen a few times. The rearrangement uses TRBV13 and TRBJ2-5; D is possibly TRBD2 (6 bases). The CDR3 length is 13 residues. Germline V gives CDR1 PRHDT, CDR2 FYEKMQ (reference sequence). V gave up 6 bases and J gave up 2 bases, with 10 bases separating them. The CDR3 sequence is CASRDYSQETQYF. DNA of the CDR3: TGTGCCAGCAGGGACTACTCACAAGAGACCCAGTACTTC.

This chain uses TRBV20-1 with TRBJ2-1, with D perhaps TRBD2 (6 bases). V lost 0 bases to trimming and J lost 9 bases, with 18 bases between them. This CDR3 contains 15 residues. Germline CDR1 and CDR2: DFQATT and SNEGSKA (reference sequence). Here the CDR3 reads CSARDPVGGMVEQFF. The CDR3, as DNA: TGCAGTGCTAGAGATCCCGTCGGCGGGATGGTTGAGCAGTTCTTC.

This chain links TRBV12-3 or TRBV12-4 with TRBJ2-1; D unclear. The CDR3 sequence is 13 residues long. Deletions cut 6 bases from V and 9 bases from J, with 15 bases between. Written as DNA, the CDR3 is TGTGCCAGCAGCCCACGCCAACTGAGTGAGCAGTTCTTC. It translates to CASSPRQLSEQFF.

V usage is TRBV4-3 and J usage is TRBJ2-1; D is ambiguous. The length of the CDR3 is 16 residues. Deletions cut 0 bases from V and 6 bases from J, with 15 bases between. Germline values: CDR1 LGHNA, CDR2 YSLEER. CDR3 sequence reads: CASSQDIRTTLNEQFF. In nucleotides, the CDR3 is TGCGCCAGCAGCCAAGATATAAGGACCACCCTCAATGAGCAGTTCTTC.

The rearrangement uses TRBV5-1 and TRBJ2-3, with D tentatively TRBD2 (6 bases). V shed 0 bases and J shed 5 bases, with 7 bases lying between them. The CDR3 is 13 residues long. Germline V gene data show CDR1 as SGHRS and CDR2 as YFSETQ. In DNA, the CDR3 is TGCGCCAGCAGCTTGGGACTAGTAGATACGCAGTATTTT. The encoded protein is CASSLGLVDTQYF. The full variable domain, with the rest looked up from reference TRBV5-1 and TRBJ2-3, is KAGVTQTPRYLIKTRGQQVTLSCSPISGHRSVSWYQQTPGQGLQFLFEYFSETQRNKGNFPGRFSGRQFSNSRSEMNVSTLELGDSALYLCASSLGLVDTQYFGPGTRLTVL.

This clonotype was detected many times. This chain joins TRBV20-1 and TRBJ2-3, with 10 nucleotides matching TRBD2. Germline V gives CDR1 DFQATT, CDR2 SNEGSKA (reference sequence). The CDR3 is 15 residues long. V lost 3 bases to trimming and J lost 1 base; unmatched junction nucleotides: 4. This CDR3 is CSASSSGGRTDTQYF. CDR3 coding DNA: TGCAGTGCTAGTTCTAGCGGGGGCCGCACAGATACGCAGTATTTT.

The chain is built from TRBV7-9 and TRBJ2-1, with unresolved D. The CDR3 contains 11 residues. CDR1 SEHNR and CDR2 FQNEAQ come from the germline V gene (reference sequence). V was shortened by 5 bases and J by 7 bases, with 6 bases between the two germline ends. CDR3 amino acids: CASSPTNEQFF. The CDR3 region has the DNA TGTGCCAGCAGCCCCACTAATGAGCAGTTCTTC.